A single sample is the source of the 30 T cell receptor beta chains below, sequenced in a study of cytomegalovirus exposure and HLA in healthy donors. A multiplex PCR was run with 60 Vbeta primers and 13 Jbeta primers. Sequencing was performed with immunoSEQ multiplex PCR; in TCRdb, only in-frame clones are kept and a portion is missing. The sample has about 110,000 clones, and its top ten clones hold 3.5% to 4.5%. The material sequenced was PBMCs. The receptors shown here come from a man in his thirties or forties in good health and CMV-seronegative.

The chain carries TRBV7-3 and TRBJ1-2; a weak D match, TRBD1 (5 bases). The CDR3 runs to 13 residues. The V gene's germline CDR1 is SGHTA and CDR2 FQGTGA. With 3 bases removed from V and 1 base from J, the gap between germline ends came to 6 bases. CDR3 in DNA: TGTGCCAGCAGCTTTGACAGTAACTATGGCTACACCTTC. This gives the protein CASSFDSNYGYTF.

The rearrangement links TRBV6-4 to TRBJ1-1, with unresolved D. The CDR3 totals 13 residues. V lost 4 bases and J lost 6, with 12 bases in between. CDR1 is MRHNA, CDR2 SNTAGT, per germline. CDR3 bases: TGTGCCAGCAGTGTGGAGGAAGGCTCTGAAGCTTTCTTT. Its translation: CASSVEEGSEAFF.

V gene TRBV21-1 combines with J gene TRBJ2-7; the table's D call TRBD1 went unverified against the DNA. TRBV21-1 is a pseudogene locus. The CDR3 covers 12 residues. The CDR3 DNA follows: TGTGCCGGAGACAGGGGTCGGAGGGGGCAGTACTTC. It yields the protein CAGDRGRRGQYF.

The chain uses TRBV21-1 and TRBJ2-5; the table gives TRBD2 as D, unverified against the DNA. The J call is in doubt because the DNA end fits TRBJ2-7 better. TRBV21-1 is a pseudogene. This CDR3 has 14 amino acids. This CDR3 reads CASSKDEPSYEQYF. DNA for the CDR3: TGTGCCAGCAGCAAAGATGAACCCTCCTACGAGCAGTACTTC.

This rearrangement joins TRBV15 to TRBJ1-5; possible D gene TRBD1, 5 bases. Per the germline V gene, CDR1 is LNHNV and CDR2 is YYDKDF (reference sequence). The CDR3 has 16 amino acids. V lost 4 bases and J lost 0, with 13 bases in between. The CDR3 here is CATSILDNYSNQPQHF. The CDR3, as DNA: TGTGCCACCAGCATCCTGGACAATTATAGCAATCAGCCCCAGCATTTT.

The chain links TRBV18 to TRBJ1-4, with a possible D match to TRBD1 (5 bases). This CDR3 has 15 residues. The V gene lost 1 base and the J gene lost 8 bases, with 14 bases spanning the gap. Germline CDR1 is KGHSH and CDR2 is LQKENI. The CDR3 DNA follows: TGTGCCAGCTCACCACTAAGGGGCGAAGGCGAAAAACTGTTTTTT. Translated, it gives CASSPLRGEGEKLFF. The variable domain in full, with the rest retrieved from reference TRBV18 and TRBJ1-4, is NAGVMQNPRHLVRRRGQEARLRCSPMKGHSHVYWYRQLPEEGLKFMVYLQKENIIDESGMPKERFSAEFPKEGPSILRIQQVVRGDSAAYFCASSPLRGEGEKLFFGSGTQLSVL.

The genes are TRBV4-3 and TRBJ1-4, with D tentatively TRBD1 (6 bases). CDR1 is LGHNA, CDR2 YSLEER, per germline. The CDR3 has 16 amino acids. Trimming shortened V by 0 bases and J by 6 bases, and 14 bases separated the two germline ends. CDR3 protein: CASSQDYSGVYEKLFF. CDR3 DNA: TGCGCCAGCAGCCAAGATTATTCAGGGGTCTATGAAAAACTGTTTTTT.

V usage is TRBV5-1 and J usage is TRBJ2-7; no reliable D call. V was trimmed by 1 base and J by 0 bases, leaving 11 bases between them. CDR1 and CDR2 (germline): SGHRS, YFSETQ. The CDR3 has 15 amino acids. This CDR3 is CASSLRPLSSYEQYF. The CDR3 region has the DNA TGCGCCAGCAGCTTGCGTCCCCTAAGCTCCTACGAGCAGTACTTC.

This chain joins TRBV15 and TRBJ1-4, with 9 bases that match TRBD1. This CDR3 is 16 amino acids long. Trimming took 7 bases from V and 0 from J; bases not matched to a gene: 6. Germline CDR1 reads LNHNV; CDR2 reads YYDKDF (reference sequence). The CDR3 loop reads CATNPGQGATNEKLFF. Written as DNA, the CDR3 is TGTGCCACCAATCCGGGACAGGGAGCAACTAATGAAAAACTGTTTTTT.

The rearrangement uses TRBV5-3 and TRBJ2-4; 15 nucleotides agree with TRBD2. TRBV5-3 is flagged as an ORF with uncertain function. The CDR3 extends over 19 amino acids. The V and J ends lost 4 bases and 0 bases, in that order; junction bases with no gene match: 8. CDR3 in DNA: TGTGCCAGAAGCCAGGGACTAGCGGGGGGCACACAAGCCAAAAACATTCAGTACTTC. Residues: CARSQGLAGGTQAKNIQYF.

The chain is built from TRBV7-9 and TRBJ1-1; D may be TRBD1 (5 bases). Germline V gene data show CDR1 as SEHNR and CDR2 as FQNEAQ (reference sequence). The ends were cut back, 2 bases at V and 4 bases at J, with 17 bases in the middle. The CDR3 has 16 amino acids. The CDR3 region is CASSLNAGQGTTEAFF. The CDR3 coding sequence is TGTGCCAGCAGCTTAAACGCGGGGCAGGGTACCACTGAAGCTTTCTTT.

The rearrangement links TRBV25-1 to TRBJ2-2, with 9 nucleotides matching TRBD2. V shed 8 bases, J shed 1 base, and the junction held 11 bases outside the gene matches. From germline, CDR1 is MGHDK and CDR2 SYGVNS. This CDR3 region has 17 residues. The DNA for the CDR3 is TGTGCCAGCTTGAGCGCGGGGGGGACAAAGAACACCGGGGAGCTGTTTTTT. Its protein product is CASLSAGGTKNTGELFF.

The chain uses TRBV11-2 and TRBJ2-7, with a possible D match to TRBD1 (5 bases). The V end was cut by 1 base, the J end by 6 bases, with 16 bases between. CDR1 SGHAT and CDR2 FQNNGV come from the germline V gene. CDR3 length equals 15 residues. Here the CDR3 DNA reads TGTGCCAGCAGCTTAGCTGGACCCCAGGGCGGCGAGCAGTACTTC. Translating gives CASSLAGPQGGEQYF.

The chain recombines TRBV9 with TRBJ2-7, with D possibly matching TRBD1 (6 bases). CDR1 is SGDLS, CDR2 YYNGEE, per germline. This CDR3 is built from 13 residues. The V gene lost 0 bases and the J gene lost 2 bases, with 6 bases spanning the gap. The CDR3 reads CASSVGTAYEQYF. The CDR3 nucleotides are TGTGCCAGCAGCGTAGGGACAGCCTACGAGCAGTACTTC. The whole variable domain, remainder taken from reference TRBV9 and TRBJ2-7, is DSGVTQTPKHLITATGQRVTLRCSPRSGDLSVYWYQQSLDQGLQFLIQYYNGEERAKGNILERFSAQQFPDLHSELNLSSLELGDSALYFCASSVGTAYEQYFGPGTRLTVT.

The CDR3 bases are TGCAGCGTTGTAGGACAGCCGAACACTGAAGCTTTCTTT. The encoded protein is CSVVGQPNTEAFF. The rearrangement uses TRBV29-1 and TRBJ1-1; D might be TRBD1 (6 bases). V was clipped by 4 bases and J by 1 base, with 10 bases between them. The CDR3 has 13 amino acids. Germline values: CDR1 SQVTM, CDR2 ANQGSEA.

The chain employs TRBV7-2 and TRBJ2-7; 7 bases agree with TRBD1. The CDR3 covers 14 residues. The germline V gene encodes CDR1 SGHTA and CDR2 FQGNSA. The V segment lost 5 bases and the J segment 2 bases; nucleotides outside the gene matches: 6. As DNA, the CDR3 is TGTGCCAGCAGCGTAGACAGGGCGACCTACGAGCAGTACTTC. Its translation: CASSVDRATYEQYF.

Worth noting for this clone: An end of the junction differs from the germline gene, which may be a read error. The chain combines TRBV2 with TRBJ2-1; 8 bases match TRBD2. CDR1 SNHLY and CDR2 FYNNEI come from the germline V gene. The CDR3 extends over 12 amino acids. CDR3 in amino acids: CASSEGERGRVF. For the CDR3, the DNA is TGTGCCAGCAGTGAAGGGGAGCGGGGGCGCGTCTTC. The variable domain in full, with the rest retrieved from reference TRBV2 and TRBJ2-1, is EPEVTQTPSHQVTQMGQEVILRCVPISNHLYFYWYRQILGQKVEFLVSFYNNEISEKSEIFDDQFSVERPDGSNFTLKIRSTKLEDSAMYFCASSEGERGRVFGPGTRLTVL.

The rearrangement joins TRBV5-6 to TRBJ2-7; a possible D gene is TRBD2 (7 bases). Per germline, CDR1 SGHDT and CDR2 YYEEEE. The ends were cut back, 0 bases at V and 7 bases at J, with 14 bases in the middle. The CDR3 contains 14 residues. The CDR3 DNA reads TGTGCCAGCAGCTTGGTCGGGGGGCGCCCGGAGCAGTACTTC. It translates to CASSLVGGRPEQYF.

The V call is TRBV28, the J call TRBJ2-5; D unclear. The CDR3 contains 14 residues. V was trimmed by 9 bases and J by 0 bases, leaving 14 bases between them. Germline values: CDR1 MDHEN, CDR2 SYDVKM. The CDR3, as DNA: TGTGCCAGTCAAGAAGTTGGCAACCAAGAGACCCAGTACTTC. This gives the protein CASQEVGNQETQYF. The full variable domain, in which reference TRBV28 and TRBJ2-5 provide the parts outside the CDR3, is DVKVTQSSRYLVKRTGEKVFLECVQDMDHENMFWYRQDPGLGLRLIYFSYDVKMKEKGDIPEGYSVSREKKERFSLILESASTNQTSMYLCASQEVGNQETQYFGPGTRLLVL.

The V call is TRBV5-1, the J call TRBJ2-1, with D perhaps matching TRBD1 (5 bases). V lost 0 bases and J 5 bases, leaving 9 bases between the germline ends. CDR3 length: 14 amino acids. Per the germline V gene, CDR1 is SGHRS and CDR2 is YFSETQ. CDR3 residues: CASSLAGHDNEQFF. CDR3 DNA: TGCGCCAGCAGCTTGGCCGGACACGACAATGAGCAGTTCTTC.

V usage is TRBV7-8 and J usage is TRBJ1-2; D not resolved. CDR1 and CDR2 (germline): SGHVS, FQNEAQ. V gave up 5 bases and J gave up 2 bases, with 9 bases separating them. The CDR3 runs 13 residues. The CDR3 protein is CASSNSLNYGYTF. As DNA, the CDR3 is TGTGCCAGCAGCAACAGCTTAAACTATGGCTACACCTTC.

This chain connects TRBV5-1 to TRBJ2-7, with TRBD2 identical over 10 bases. Germline V gene sequence: CDR1 SGHRS, CDR2 YFSETQ. The length of the CDR3 is 15 residues. Trimming cost V 1 base and J 1 base; bases outside gene matches: 2. The CDR3 reads CASSLRTSGSYEQYF. The CDR3 coding sequence is TGCGCCAGCAGCTTGAGGACTAGCGGTTCCTACGAGCAGTACTTC.

The CDR3 reads CASSLGQGQEQFF. CDR3 nucleotide sequence: TGTGCCAGCAGCTTAGGGCAGGGTCAGGAGCAGTTCTTC. This chain connects TRBV7-2 to TRBJ2-1; possibly TRBD1 for D (5 bases). V lost 1 base, J lost 10 bases, and 11 bases lay in between. There are 13 residues in the CDR3. Looked up from germline, CDR1 is SGHTA and CDR2 is FQGNSA.

The chain recombines TRBV5-8 with TRBJ2-1; a weak D match, TRBD2 (6 bases). This CDR3 region has 14 residues. Trimming took 4 bases from V and 9 from J, leaving 17 bases between them. Germline V gene lookup returns CDR1 SGHTS and CDR2 YDEGEE. The CDR3 DNA sequence: TGTGCCAGCAGCCGGGCGGGGCAGCCATTTGAGCAGTTCTTC. Translated, it gives CASSRAGQPFEQFF.

The V and J genes are TRBV29-1 and TRBJ2-5, with 9 bases aligning to TRBD1. The trim removed 2 bases at V and 1 base at J, leaving 11 bases unmatched. This CDR3 is built from 17 residues. Per germline, CDR1 SQVTM and CDR2 ANQGSEA. CDR3 coding DNA: TGCAGCGTTGAATTGCGAACCGGGACAGGGAGCCAAGAGACCCAGTACTTC. Amino acids: CSVELRTGTGSQETQYF.

CDR3 DNA: TGTGCCAGCAGCCTCACAGGGCGCGAGACCCAGTACTTC. Translation gives CASSLTGRETQYF. This chain uses TRBV2 with TRBJ2-5; D is possibly TRBD1 (6 bases). Germline V lookup: CDR1 SNHLY, CDR2 FYNNEI. Trimming cost V 6 bases and J 5 bases, with 13 bases left between them. The CDR3 has 13 residues.

On this clone itself: The junction differs from germline at one of its ends, possibly a read error. The rearrangement links TRBV5-4 to TRBJ2-7; D call uncertain. The CDR3 is made up of 14 amino acids. Germline assignment: CDR1 SGHNT and CDR2 YYREEE (reference sequence). The CDR3 DNA sequence: TGTGCCGGCAGCTCGACGAGGTTTCTGGACGAGCAGTACTTC. It codes for CAGSSTRFLDEQYF. Full variable domain (rest looked up from reference TRBV5-4 and TRBJ2-7): ETGVTQSPTHLIKTRGQQVTLRCSSQSGHNTVSWYQQALGQGPQFIFQYYREEENGRGNFPPRFSGLQFPNYSSELNVNALELDDSALYLCAGSSTRFLDEQYFGPGTRLTVT.

The chain has TRBV11-2 and TRBJ2-5, with a tentative D call TRBD2 (6 bases). CDR3 length: 14 residues. Germline V gene data show CDR1 as SGHAT and CDR2 as FQNNGV. V was shortened by 1 base and J by 4 bases, with 10 bases between the two germline ends. The CDR3 sequence is CASSLGGTVETQYF. The CDR3 DNA reads as TGTGCCAGCAGCTTAGGCGGGACCGTAGAGACCCAGTACTTC.

V gene TRBV7-8 combines with J gene TRBJ2-7; D is possibly TRBD2 (7 bases). Germline V gives CDR1 SGHVS, CDR2 FQNEAQ. This CDR3 has 15 residues. Between the trimmed V and J ends, which lost 4 bases and 7 bases, there was a span of 20 bases. The CDR3 coding sequence is TGTGCCAGCAGCTATAAAACAGGGCTGGGAGGGGAGCAGTACTTC. It codes for CASSYKTGLGGEQYF. Together with reference TRBV7-8 and TRBJ2-7, the CDR3 gives the full variable domain: GAGVSQSPRYKVAKRGQDVALRCDPISGHVSLFWYQQALGQGPEFLTYFQNEAQLDKSGLPSDRFFAERPEGSVSTLKIQRTQQEDSAVYLCASSYKTGLGGEQYFGPGTRLTVT.

The CDR3 loop reads CASRFKAGGPNNEQFF. The CDR3 DNA follows: TGTGCCAGCAGATTTAAAGCGGGGGGGCCAAACAATGAGCAGTTCTTC. V usage is TRBV7-2 and J usage is TRBJ2-1; 10 nucleotides align to TRBD2. The J segment lost 5 bases and the V segment lost 6 bases, leaving 10 bases of the junction unmatched. The CDR3 contains 16 residues. CDR1 is SGHTA, CDR2 FQGNSA, per germline.